The 18 T cell receptor beta chains below were found in one sample sequenced in a study of control samples from healthy donors and cancer patients. Assay used: immunoSEQ multiplex PCR; TCRdb lists only in-frame clones, some missing. The sample lists some 130,000 clones, roughly 92% occurring once. The sequenced material came from blood. Receptor source: a man aged 18-30 years in good health.

The V and J genes are TRBV11-2 and TRBJ2-2, with no clear D. Per the germline V gene, CDR1 is SGHAT and CDR2 is FQNNGV. V shed 0 bases and J shed 4 bases, with 6 bases lying between them. This CDR3 has 14 residues. CDR3 DNA: TGTGCCAGCAGCTTAGACCACCTCACCGGGGAGCTGTTTTTT. It translates to CASSLDHLTGELFF.

V is TRBV11-3 and J is TRBJ2-1; the D gene is possibly TRBD1 (6 bases). This CDR3 is 13 amino acids long. The germline V gene has CDR1 SGHNT and CDR2 YENEEA. V was pared by 8 bases and J by 6 bases, with 14 bases between. DNA for the CDR3: TGTGCCAGCGCCACAGGGCGTCTCAATGAGCAGTTCTTC. It specifies CASATGRLNEQFF.

The chain joins TRBV28 to TRBJ2-7, with 8 bases aligning to TRBD1. Germline CDR1 MDHEN, CDR2 SYDVKM. The J segment lost 7 bases and the V segment lost 6 bases, leaving 5 bases of the junction unmatched. The CDR3 has 12 residues. The chain's CDR3 is CASRKQGGEQYF. CDR3 DNA sequence: TGTGCCAGCAGAAAACAGGGGGGAGAGCAGTACTTC.

The chain has TRBV29-1 and TRBJ2-1; possibly TRBD2 for D (6 bases). Trimming removed 4 bases at V and 0 bases at J, with 13 bases between. The germline gives CDR1 SQVTM, CDR2 ANQGSEA. CDR3 length: 15 residues. The CDR3 sequence is CSVGGGVSSYNEQFF. CDR3 DNA: TGCAGCGTTGGAGGCGGGGTTAGCTCCTACAATGAGCAGTTCTTC.

As DNA, the CDR3 is TGTGCCTGGCATCTAGGGGAGACCCAGTACTTC. Translation gives CAWHLGETQYF. This rearrangement joins TRBV30 to TRBJ2-5; D unresolved. This CDR3 is 11 amino acids long. CDR1 is GTSNPN and CDR2 is SVGIG in the germline V gene (reference sequence). Trimming removed 5 bases from V and 5 bases from J, with 9 bases in between.

V and J are TRBV5-5 and TRBJ1-6; 9 bases align to TRBD1. The ends lost 2 bases at V and 8 bases at J; junction bases unmatched: 2. Germline V lookup: CDR1 SGHKS, CDR2 YYEKEE (reference sequence). The CDR3 length is 14 residues. The CDR3: CASSFRQGDSPLHF. The CDR3 DNA is TGTGCCAGCAGCTTCCGACAGGGGGATTCACCCCTCCACTTT.

The V gene is TRBV2, the J gene TRBJ2-7, with 12 bases matching TRBD1. The V segment lost 6 bases and the J segment 5 bases; nucleotides outside the gene matches: 5. Germline CDR1 reads SNHLY; CDR2 reads FYNNEI. CDR3 size: 14 residues. Here the CDR3 reads CASSAGTGGHEQYF. CDR3 nucleotides: TGTGCCAGCAGCGCCGGGACAGGGGGCCACGAGCAGTACTTC.

The chain recombines TRBV6-5 with TRBJ2-2; D is uncertain. This CDR3 spans 14 amino acids. V was clipped by 2 bases and J by 6 bases, with 10 bases between them. Germline V CDR1 and CDR2: MNHEY, SVGAGI. This CDR3 is CASSYGKGSGELFF. The CDR3 bases are TGTGCCAGCAGTTACGGAAAGGGCTCCGGGGAGCTGTTTTTT.

V and J are TRBV6-5 and TRBJ2-7, with 10 bases that match TRBD1. The V and J ends lost 5 bases and 6 bases, in that order; junction bases with no gene match: 10. Germline assignment: CDR1 MNHEY and CDR2 SVGAGI. There are 15 residues in the CDR3. CDR3 in amino acids: CASSKPGQGIFEQYF. In nucleotides, the CDR3 is TGTGCCAGCAGTAAACCGGGACAGGGGATATTCGAGCAGTACTTC.

The chain joins TRBV6-5 to TRBJ1-4, with TRBD1 as a possible D gene (5 bases). CDR3 length: 15 residues. Trimming removed 2 bases from V and 8 bases from J, with 15 bases in between. The germline V gene encodes CDR1 MNHEY and CDR2 SVGAGI. CDR3 nucleotides: TGTGCCAGCAGTTACGTTCTGGGGCAGAGAGAAAAACTGTTTTTT. This encodes CASSYVLGQREKLFF.

Notes on this clone: This same CDR3 is encoded by further DNA sequences in the sample. This sequence joins TRBV6-5 and TRBJ2-7; weak D call: TRBD1 (7 bases). CDR3 size: 13 residues. Germline lookup yields CDR1 MNHEY and CDR2 SVGAGI. V was cut by 6 bases and J by 7 bases, with 16 bases left in between. CDR3: CASREGAGGEQYF. The CDR3 coding sequence is TGTGCCAGCAGAGAGGGGGCTGGGGGGGAGCAGTACTTC.

DNA for the CDR3: TGTGCCAGCAGCCAAGGACGGGGCGATGGCTACACCTTC. Its translation is CASSQGRGDGYTF. The chain joins TRBV3-1 (or the pseudogene TRBV3-2) to TRBJ1-2; D perhaps matches TRBD1 (5 bases). The CDR3 has 13 amino acids. Germline-derived CDR1 and CDR2 are LGHDT and YNNKEL (reference sequence). Trimming took off 1 base at V and 6 bases at J, with 9 bases between the two ends.

This chain joins TRBV11-2 and TRBJ2-7, with 8 nucleotides matching TRBD1. Germline V gives CDR1 SGHAT, CDR2 FQNNGV. This CDR3 comprises 14 residues. The ends lost 5 bases at V and 4 bases at J; junction bases unmatched: 7. The CDR3 sequence: CASSRIQGAYEQYF. CDR3 bases: TGTGCCAGCAGCCGTATTCAGGGGGCATACGAGCAGTACTTC.

A single count supports this clone. V usage is TRBV3-1 (or the pseudogene TRBV3-2) and J usage is TRBJ2-1, with D tentatively TRBD1 (6 bases). V was clipped by 5 bases and J by 7 bases, with 15 bases between them. CDR3 size: 14 residues. Germline V CDR1 and CDR2: LGHDT, YNNKEL (reference sequence). The DNA of the CDR3 is TGTGCCAGCAGCTGGACAGCCCTGAGGAATGAGCAGTTCTTC. It is translated as CASSWTALRNEQFF.

The chain carries TRBV9 and TRBJ2-5, with D possibly TRBD2 on 5 matching bases. This CDR3 is built from 15 residues. In germline, CDR1 is SGDLS, CDR2 YYNGEE. Trimming pared 6 bases from V and 5 bases from J, leaving 20 bases between. The CDR3 loop is CASTGIDSPWETQYF. The CDR3 DNA reads as TGTGCCAGCACGGGAATCGACTCTCCGTGGGAGACCCAGTACTTC.

The chain employs TRBV29-1 and TRBJ2-7; 10 positions agree with TRBD2. CDR1 and CDR2 (germline): SQVTM, ANQGSEA. Trimming removed 6 bases from V and 6 bases from J; junction bases left unmatched: 8. This CDR3 has 13 amino acids. Here the CDR3 DNA reads TGCAGCGTAACTAGCGGGATTGAGAGCGAGCAGTACTTC. It is translated as CSVTSGIESEQYF.

This clone is a singleton in its sample. The chain joins TRBV4-2 to TRBJ2-5; tentatively, D is TRBD2 (5 bases). Between the trimmed V and J ends, which lost 0 bases and 5 bases, there was a span of 19 bases. Germline values: CDR1 LGHNA, CDR2 YNFKEQ. The CDR3 consists of 17 residues. CDR3 DNA: TGTGCCAGCAGCCAAGATCCCCCAGCGGTCAGGCAGGAGACCCAGTACTTC. Its protein is CASSQDPPAVRQETQYF.

This clone was seen only a few times. The rearrangement uses TRBV5-4 and TRBJ1-5; no firm D call. The V gene's germline CDR1 is SGHNT and CDR2 YYREEE (reference sequence). V was cut by 1 base and J by 3 bases, with 8 bases left in between. The CDR3 length is 14 residues. CDR3 DNA sequence: TGTGCCAGCAGCTTGCATCATTTCAATCAGCCCCAGCATTTT. Its protein is CASSLHHFNQPQHF.